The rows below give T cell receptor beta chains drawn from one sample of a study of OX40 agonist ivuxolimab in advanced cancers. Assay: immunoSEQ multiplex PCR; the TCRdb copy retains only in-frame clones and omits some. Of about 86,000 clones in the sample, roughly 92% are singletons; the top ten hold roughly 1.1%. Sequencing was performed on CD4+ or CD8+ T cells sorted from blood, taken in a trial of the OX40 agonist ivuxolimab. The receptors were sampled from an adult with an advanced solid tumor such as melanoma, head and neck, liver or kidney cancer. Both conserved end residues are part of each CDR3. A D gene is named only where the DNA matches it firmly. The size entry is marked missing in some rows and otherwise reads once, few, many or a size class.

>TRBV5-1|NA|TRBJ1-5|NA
TGCGCCAGCAGCTTGGACTTTAGCAATCAGCCCCAGCATTTT
CASSLDFSNQPQHF
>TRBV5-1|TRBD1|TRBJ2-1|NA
TGCGCCAGCAGCTTACGACAGGGCCCCTACAATGAGCAGTTCTTC
CASSLRQGPYNEQFF
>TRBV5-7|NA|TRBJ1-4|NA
TGTGCCAGCAGCTCTAACTCGGTCGTATTAGAAATACTGTTTTTT
CASSSNSVVLEILFF
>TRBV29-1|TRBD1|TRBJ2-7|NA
TGCAGCGTCAAGGGACAGTACTCCTACGAGCAGTACTTC
CSVKGQYSYEQYF
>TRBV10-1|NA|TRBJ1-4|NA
TGCGCCAGCAGTGAGTCACTGACAGGAGGAAAACTGTTTTTT
CASSESLTGGKLFF
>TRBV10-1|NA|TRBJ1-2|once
TGCGCCAGCAGCCCCTCAGGGATCTATGGCTACACCTTC
CASSPSGIYGYTF
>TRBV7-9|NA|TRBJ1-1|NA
TGTGCCAGCGTTGCAGAAGGGATGAACACTGAAGCTTTCTTT
CASVAEGMNTEAFF
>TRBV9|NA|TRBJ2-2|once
TGTGCCAGCACCCTAGGGGGACTCAACACCGGGGAGCTGTTTTTT
CASTLGGLNTGELFF
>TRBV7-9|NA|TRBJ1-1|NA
TGTGCCAGCAGCCCTCGGGGGGGGAACACTGAAGCTTTCTTT
CASSPRGGNTEAFF
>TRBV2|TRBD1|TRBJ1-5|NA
TGTGCCAGCAAGGGACAGGGCGGCAATCAGCCCCAGCATTTT
CASKGQGGNQPQHF
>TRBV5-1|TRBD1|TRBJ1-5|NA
TGCGCCAGCAGCCTAGGACAGGGAGGAGGGCAGCCCCAGCATTTT
CASSLGQGGGQPQHF
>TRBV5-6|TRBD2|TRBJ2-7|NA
TGTGCCAGCAGCCCGTTAGGAGCGGGAATCTCCTACGAGCAGTACTTC
CASSPLGAGISYEQYF
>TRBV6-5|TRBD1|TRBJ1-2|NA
TGTGCCAGCAGTTACCGGGACAGGGCTGGCTACACCTTC
CASSYRDRAGYTF
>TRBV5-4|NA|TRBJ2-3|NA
TGTGCCAGCAGCCCCATAGGGGGAAGGGGCACAGATACGCAGTATTTT
CASSPIGGRGTDTQYF
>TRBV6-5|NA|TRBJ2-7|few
TGTGCCAGCAGACCTCTAGCGTCCAGCTCCTACGAGCAGTACTTC
CASRPLASSSYEQYF
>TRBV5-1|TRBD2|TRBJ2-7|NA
TGCGCCAGCAGCTCGTCAGGACTAGCGGGACACGAGCAGTACTTC
CASSSSGLAGHEQYF
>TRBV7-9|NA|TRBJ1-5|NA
TGTGCCAGCAGCTTATGGGCCGGGACAATGGATCAGCCCCAGCATTTT
CASSLWAGTMDQPQHF
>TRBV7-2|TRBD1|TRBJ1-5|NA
TGTGCCAGCAGCTTGGACAGGGGGGTGAAGCCCCAGCATTTT
CASSLDRGVKPQHF
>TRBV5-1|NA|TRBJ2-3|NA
TGCGCCAGCAGCTTGGAGGGGCGCGGGGGCACAGATACGCAGTATTTT
CASSLEGRGGTDTQYF
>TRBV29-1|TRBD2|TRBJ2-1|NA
TGCAGCGTTGAACCGGGGGGGTATTACAATGAGCAGTTCTTC
CSVEPGGYYNEQFF
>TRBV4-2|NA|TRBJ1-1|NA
TGTGCCAGCAGCCAAGATAAGCGACGGGGGTACACTGAAGCTTTCTTT
CASSQDKRRGYTEAFF
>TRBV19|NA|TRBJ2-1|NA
TGTGCCAGTAAACCAAGGAGGGCCAGGGATGAGCAGTTCTTC
CASKPRRARDEQFF
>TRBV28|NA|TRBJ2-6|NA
TGTGCCAGCAGTTCCCCGGGGGCCCCTGGGGCCAACGTCCTGACTTTC
CASSSPGAPGANVLTF